This TCR beta chain is drawn from a study of blood T cell repertoires in COVID-19. Germline values: CDR1 LGHNA, CDR2 YSLEER. Trimming removed 3 bases from V and 3 bases from J; junction bases left unmatched: 1. This CDR3 region has 14 residues. A few counts support this clone. Clones were sequenced by immunoSEQ multiplex PCR, and TCRdb holds only the in-frame ones, with some missing. The sample shows around 140,000 clones, approximately 84% of them seen only once. J is TRBJ1-5 and V is TRBV4-3; TRBD1 matches 8 bases. Sequenced: peripheral blood. The receptor comes from a woman older than 75 with acute or convalescent COVID-19. The DNA of the CDR3 is TGCGCCAGCAGCCAGGACAGGGTCAATCAGCCCCAGCATTTT. Its protein is CASSQDRVNQPQHF.